Listed below are T cell receptor beta chains from one sample, sequenced in a study of beta chain features in type 1 diabetes. Sequenced by immunoSEQ multiplex PCR; TCRdb stores in-frame clones only, minus some. This repertoire shows some 250,000 clones, about 11% found once; its top ten account for around 0.017%. Sample: naive CD4+ T cells from blood. All receptors derive from a man aged 25 to 40 with type 1 diabetes. Both conserved end residues are part of each CDR3. D genes are given only for firm matches. Part of the rows lack a size; the others show once, few, many or a class for expanded clones.

CDR3aa	CDR3nt	v_gene	j_gene	d_gene	abundance
CASSPGTQGDYSNQPQHF	TGTGCCAGCAGTCCCGGGACTCAAGGCGATTATAGCAATCAGCCCCAGCATTTT	TRBV7-9	TRBJ1-5	NA	few
CSVEDYKSYEQYF	TGCAGCGTTGAAGATTACAAAAGCTACGAGCAGTACTTC	TRBV29-1	TRBJ2-7	NA	NA
CATSSGGNSPLHF	TGTGCCACCTCCTCGGGGGGGAATTCACCCCTCCACTTT	TRBV15	TRBJ1-6	NA	NA
CASSTNYASAETQYF	TGTGCCAGTAGTACCAATTATGCTAGCGCCGAGACCCAGTACTTC	TRBV19	TRBJ2-5	NA	NA
CAWGEETQYF	TGTGCCTGGGGGGAAGAGACCCAGTACTTC	TRBV2	TRBJ2-5	NA	few
CASSDSANTGELFF	TGTGCCAGCAGTGATTCGGCGAACACCGGGGAGCTGTTTTTT	TRBV6-4	TRBJ2-2	NA	few
CASSRTGYETQYF	TGTGCCAGCAGCCGGACAGGCTATGAGACCCAGTACTTC	TRBV7-3	TRBJ2-5	TRBD1	few
CASSYREQETQYF	TGTGCCAGCAGCTACCGGGAACAAGAGACCCAGTACTTC	TRBV11-1	TRBJ2-5	NA	few
CAWSEQGFNEKLFF	TGTGCCTGGAGCGAACAGGGCTTTAATGAAAAACTGTTTTTT	TRBV30	TRBJ1-4	NA	few
CASSYHGSSYGYTF	TGTGCCAGCAGTTACCACGGGTCTAGCTATGGCTACACCTTC	TRBV6-5	TRBJ1-2	NA	few
CASFQVGAGTEAFF	TGTGCCAGCTTCCAGGTCGGGGCGGGGACTGAAGCTTTCTTT	TRBV18	TRBJ1-1	NA	few
CASSDVQGSVNTEAFF	TGCGCCAGCAGCGATGTACAGGGCTCCGTGAACACTGAAGCTTTCTTT	TRBV5-1	TRBJ1-1	NA	few
CASSLRGGNEQFF	TGTGCCAGCAGCTTAAGAGGGGGCAATGAGCAGTTCTTC	TRBV7-9	TRBJ2-1	NA	few
CASSLADRKAEKLFF	TGCGCCAGCAGCTTGGCCGACAGGAAGGCTGAAAAACTGTTTTTT	TRBV5-1	TRBJ1-4	NA	NA
CASRDSSYNEQFF	TGTGCCAGCCGGGACAGCTCCTACAATGAGCAGTTCTTC	TRBV18	TRBJ2-1	TRBD1	NA
CASTSGAGANVLTF	TGCGCCAGCACATCAGGTGCTGGGGCCAACGTCCTGACTTTC	TRBV5-1	TRBJ2-6	NA	few
CASSEGGASNQPQHF	TGTGCCAGCAGTGAAGGAGGGGCGAGCAATCAGCCCCAGCATTTT	TRBV25-1	TRBJ1-5	NA	NA
CASSFGGETQYF	TGCGCCAGCAGCTTTGGAGGAGAGACCCAGTACTTC	TRBV5-1	TRBJ2-5	NA	few
CASSANRDAKNIQYF	TGTGCCAGCAGCGCAAACAGGGATGCCAAAAACATTCAGTACTTC	TRBV9	TRBJ2-4	NA	NA
CAISGGGTSPYNEQFF	TGTGCCATCAGTGGGGGAGGAACGTCTCCCTACAATGAGCAGTTCTTC	TRBV10-3	TRBJ2-1	NA	NA
CASSTYRVGQETQYF	TGTGCCAGCTCAACGTACAGGGTTGGGCAAGAGACCCAGTACTTC	TRBV18	TRBJ2-5	NA	few
CASSVGLASDTQYF	TGTGCCAGCAGCGTGGGACTAGCATCAGATACGCAGTATTTT	TRBV9	TRBJ2-3	TRBD2	NA
CASSVEGRGSQPQHF	TGTGCCAGCAGCGTAGAAGGCAGGGGAAGTCAGCCCCAGCATTTT	TRBV9	TRBJ1-5	NA	once
CASSPGLDNSPLHF	TGTGCCAGCAGCCCGGGTCTAGATAATTCACCCCTCCACTTT	TRBV7-3	TRBJ1-6	NA	few
CASSLAETTEAFF	TGTGCCAGCAGCTTGGCGGAGACCACTGAAGCTTTCTTT	TRBV7-9	TRBJ1-1	NA	few
CASNSLAGAFYEQYF	TGTGCCAGCAACTCCCTAGCGGGGGCATTCTACGAGCAGTACTTC	TRBV2	TRBJ2-7	TRBD2	NA
CASSDGRGNFYNEQFF	TGTGCCAGCAGCGATGGGAGGGGGAACTTCTACAATGAGCAGTTCTTC	TRBV5-6	TRBJ2-1	NA	NA
CASSAWEGSSYEQYF	TGTGCCAGCAGCGCCTGGGAGGGGTCCTCCTACGAGCAGTACTTC	TRBV7-9	TRBJ2-7	TRBD2	NA
CASSPSRLRDTNEQFF	TGTGCCAGCAGCCCCTCCCGACTCAGAGATACCAATGAGCAGTTCTTC	TRBV7-9	TRBJ2-1	NA	NA
CSVGTGGQPQHF	TGCAGCGTTGGAACAGGGGGTCAGCCCCAGCATTTT	TRBV29-1	TRBJ1-5	TRBD1	NA